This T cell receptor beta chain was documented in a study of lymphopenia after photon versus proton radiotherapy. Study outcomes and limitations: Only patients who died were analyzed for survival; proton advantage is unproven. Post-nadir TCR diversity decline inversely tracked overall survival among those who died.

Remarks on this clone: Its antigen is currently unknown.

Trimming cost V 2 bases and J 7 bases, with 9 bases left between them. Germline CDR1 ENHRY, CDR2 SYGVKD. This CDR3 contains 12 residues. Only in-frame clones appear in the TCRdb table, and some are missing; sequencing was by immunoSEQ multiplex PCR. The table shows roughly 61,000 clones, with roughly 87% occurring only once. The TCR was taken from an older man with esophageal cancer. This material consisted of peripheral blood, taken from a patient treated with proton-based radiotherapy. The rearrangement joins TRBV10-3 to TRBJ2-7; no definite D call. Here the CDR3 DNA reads TGTGCCATCAGTGAGCCTTCGAGGGAGCAGTACTTC. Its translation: CAISEPSREQYF.